This T cell receptor beta chain was recorded in a study of CD8 T cells in ankylosing spondylitis. It was by quantitative 5'-RACE with molecular barcodes that TCR beta libraries were made. TCRdb itself ran the 5' RACE reads through MiXCR, one entry per CDR3 protein. The sample lists hundreds of thousands of distinct CDR3 sequences, about an eighth occurring once. This clonotype was seen only a few times. Its antigen is not known. Regarding the study as a whole: Earlier reports found some motif variants in synovial fluid and blood in reactive arthritis. There was reportedly significant enrichment of clones that were disease-linked in matched ankylosing spondylitis synovial fluid. In peripheral blood, disease-linked CD8+ clones occurred at relatively low frequencies. About 8 highly homologous variants made up a TCR beta motif that seemed to typify ankylosing spondylitis blood.

Sequencing was performed on blood, either unsorted or a sorted T cell fraction (not recorded which). This receptor was taken from a male donor with ankylosing spondylitis.

CDR3 region: CASSRYIGASVSYEQYF. CDR3 in DNA: TGTGCCAGCAGCCGATATATCGGGGCTAGCGTCTCGTACGAGCAGTACTTC. The rearrangement links TRBV6-1 to TRBJ2-7; D may be TRBD2 (6 bases). The CDR3 extends over 17 amino acids. Germline CDR1 is MNHNS and CDR2 is SASEGT. The V end lost 6 bases, the J end lost 4 bases, and 25 bases lay between the germline ends.